Shown below are 7 T cell receptor beta chains from a single sample sequenced in a study of T cell repertoires in cytomegalovirus infection. These receptors are not linked to any known antigen. TCRdb redid the calling of the reads with MiXCR, one entry per CDR3 protein. The sample lists approximately 110,000 distinct CDR3 sequences; roughly 39% were seen once. The source was CD8+ T cells from cultured PBMCs, collected from culture after CMV antigen stimulation. The receptors were sampled from a human donor in good health (CMV status not recorded). Some clones in this sample may be carry-over from other donors' samples.

This clonotype has more than one count but fewer than ten. V is TRBV19 and J is TRBJ2-1; a possible D gene is TRBD2 (5 bases). V lost 0 bases and J 6 bases, leaving 18 bases between the germline ends. Germline loops: CDR1 LNHDA, CDR2 SQIVND (reference sequence). The CDR3 consists of 17 residues. In DNA form, the CDR3 reads TGTGCCAGTAGTATAGATAGACTAACCATGGGCAGCAATGAGCAGTTCTTC. Its translation is CASSIDRLTMGSNEQFF.

The chain couples TRBV4-1 to TRBJ1-2; no clear D gene. CDR3 length equals 14 residues. Germline V CDR1 and CDR2: MGHRA, YSYEKL. V lost 1 base and J lost 0, with 6 bases in between. CDR3 sequence: CASSQGTANYGYTF. Written as DNA, the CDR3 is TGCGCCAGCAGCCAAGGAACGGCTAACTATGGCTACACCTTC.

The chain is built from TRBV5-3 and TRBJ2-3; D might be TRBD1 or TRBD2, each matching 5 bases. TRBV5-3 is an ORF, with its function uncertain. V lost 8 bases and J lost 14, with 18 bases in between. The CDR3 loop spans 11 amino acids. CDR3 in amino acids: CASSAGDELYF. The CDR3 DNA follows: TGTGCCAGCAGCGCCGGGGACGAGTTGTATTTT.

This clonotype was detected a few times. J is TRBJ1-3 and V is TRBV10-3, with 7 bases matching TRBD1. The V gene end was trimmed by 4 bases and the J gene end by 6 bases; junction bases not matched to a gene: 9. Germline loops: CDR1 ENHRY, CDR2 SYGVKD. The length of the CDR3 is 15 residues. The CDR3 DNA sequence: TGTGCCATCAGTGGATCGAGGGGGCAGGAAAACACCATATATTTT. Its protein product is CAISGSRGQENTIYF.

J is TRBJ1-4 and V is TRBV7-2; D is uncertain. Trimming removed 4 bases at V and 10 bases at J, with 16 bases between. The length of the CDR3 is 14 residues. Germline loops: CDR1 SGHTA, CDR2 FQGNSA. The CDR3 sequence is CASSSRALLGKLFF. The CDR3 coding sequence is TGTGCCAGCAGCTCCCGGGCATTATTGGGAAAACTGTTTTTT.

The chain uses TRBV12-3 or TRBV12-4 and TRBJ2-7; unclear D gene. The germline V and J ends were trimmed by 7 bases and 6 bases, with 19 bases remaining between them. This CDR3 spans 14 amino acids. The CDR3 coding sequence is TGTGCCAGCAATTTCGCCGGGCCTGACGGCGAGCAGTACTTC. The encoded protein is CASNFAGPDGEQYF.

A few counts support this clonotype. This rearrangement joins TRBV27 to TRBJ1-2; D gene uncertain. The CDR3 covers 13 residues. V was clipped by 5 bases and J by 4 bases, with 11 bases between them. Germline V gives CDR1 MNHEY, CDR2 SMNVEV (reference sequence). The CDR3: CASSLYASYGYTF. The DNA for the CDR3 is TGTGCCAGCAGTCTCTACGCCAGCTATGGCTACACCTTC.